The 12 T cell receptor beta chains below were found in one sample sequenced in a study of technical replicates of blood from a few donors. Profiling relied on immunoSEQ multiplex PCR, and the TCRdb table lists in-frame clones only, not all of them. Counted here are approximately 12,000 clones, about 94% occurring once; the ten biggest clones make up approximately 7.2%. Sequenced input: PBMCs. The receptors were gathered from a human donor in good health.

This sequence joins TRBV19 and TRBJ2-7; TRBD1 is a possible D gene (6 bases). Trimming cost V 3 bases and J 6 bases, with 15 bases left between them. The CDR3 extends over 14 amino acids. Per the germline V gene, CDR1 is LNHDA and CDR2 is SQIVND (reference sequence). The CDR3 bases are TGTGCCAGTAGTATCGCTTGGACAGTTCCCGAGCAGTACTTC. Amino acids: CASSIAWTVPEQYF.

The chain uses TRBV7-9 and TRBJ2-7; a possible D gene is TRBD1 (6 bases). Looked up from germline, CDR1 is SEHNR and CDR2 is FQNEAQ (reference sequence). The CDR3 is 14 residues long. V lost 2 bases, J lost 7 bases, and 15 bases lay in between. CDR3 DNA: TGTGCCAGCAGCTTATCAGGGGCCTACGGGGAGCAGTACTTC. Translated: CASSLSGAYGEQYF.

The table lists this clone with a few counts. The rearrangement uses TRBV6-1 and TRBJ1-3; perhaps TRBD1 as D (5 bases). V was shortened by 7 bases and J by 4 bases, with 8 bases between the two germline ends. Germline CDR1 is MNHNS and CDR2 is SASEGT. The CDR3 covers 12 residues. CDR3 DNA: TGTGCCAGCAAACAGGACGGAAACACCATATATTTT. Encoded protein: CASKQDGNTIYF.

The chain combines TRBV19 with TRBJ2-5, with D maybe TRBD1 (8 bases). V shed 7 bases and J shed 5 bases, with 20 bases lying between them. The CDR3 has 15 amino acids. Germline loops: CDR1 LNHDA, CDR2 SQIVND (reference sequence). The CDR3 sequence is CASTPNRGGKETQYF. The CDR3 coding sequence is TGTGCCAGTACCCCAAACAGGGGGGGGAAGGAGACCCAGTACTTC.

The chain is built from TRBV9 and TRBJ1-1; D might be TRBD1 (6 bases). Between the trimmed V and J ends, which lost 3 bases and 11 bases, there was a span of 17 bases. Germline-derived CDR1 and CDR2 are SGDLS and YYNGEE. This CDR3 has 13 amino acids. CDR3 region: CASSANYRARAFF. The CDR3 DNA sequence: TGTGCCAGCAGCGCAAACTACAGGGCCAGGGCTTTCTTT.

The DNA for the CDR3 is TGTGCCAGCAGCGCCAGACTAGCGGGAGCTTTAAACATTCAGTACTTC. Translated, it gives CASSARLAGALNIQYF. This sequence joins TRBV7-9 and TRBJ2-4; 12 nucleotides line up with TRBD2. V gave up 5 bases and J gave up 6 bases; unmatched junction bases: 8. CDR1 and CDR2 (germline): SEHNR, FQNEAQ (reference sequence). The CDR3 spans 16 residues.

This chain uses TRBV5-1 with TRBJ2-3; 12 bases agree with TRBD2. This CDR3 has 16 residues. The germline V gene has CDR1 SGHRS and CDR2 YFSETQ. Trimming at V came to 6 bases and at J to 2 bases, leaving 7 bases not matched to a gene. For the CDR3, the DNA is TGCGCCAGCACACCGGGACTAGCGGGCAACACAGATACGCAGTATTTT. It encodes CASTPGLAGNTDTQYF.

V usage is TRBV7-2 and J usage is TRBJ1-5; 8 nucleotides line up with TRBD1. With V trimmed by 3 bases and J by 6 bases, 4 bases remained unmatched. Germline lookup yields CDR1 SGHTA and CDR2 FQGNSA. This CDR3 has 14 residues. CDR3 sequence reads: CASSFGTGGQPQHF. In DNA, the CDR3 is TGTGCCAGCAGCTTCGGGACAGGAGGTCAGCCCCAGCATTTT.

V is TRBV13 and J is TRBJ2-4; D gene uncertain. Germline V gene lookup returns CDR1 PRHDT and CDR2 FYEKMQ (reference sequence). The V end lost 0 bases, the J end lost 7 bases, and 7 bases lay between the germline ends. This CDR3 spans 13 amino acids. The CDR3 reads CASSLGRPNIQYF. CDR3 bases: TGTGCCAGCAGCTTAGGCCGTCCGAACATTCAGTACTTC.

Here the CDR3 reads CASSRTGPAKSDIQYF. CDR3 DNA: TGTGCCAGTAGTAGGACAGGGCCGGCAAAAAGTGACATTCAGTACTTC. The chain couples TRBV19 to TRBJ2-4, with 8 bases fitting TRBD1. Germline values: CDR1 LNHDA, CDR2 SQIVND (reference sequence). V trimming: 4 bases; J trimming: 8 bases; junction bases outside the gene matches: 13. CDR3 length equals 16 residues.

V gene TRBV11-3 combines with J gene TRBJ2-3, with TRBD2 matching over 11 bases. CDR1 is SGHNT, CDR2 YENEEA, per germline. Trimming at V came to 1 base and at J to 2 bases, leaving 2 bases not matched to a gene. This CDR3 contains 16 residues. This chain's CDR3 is CASSLGTSGYTDTQYF. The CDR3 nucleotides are TGTGCCAGCAGCTTAGGGACTAGCGGGTACACAGATACGCAGTATTTT.

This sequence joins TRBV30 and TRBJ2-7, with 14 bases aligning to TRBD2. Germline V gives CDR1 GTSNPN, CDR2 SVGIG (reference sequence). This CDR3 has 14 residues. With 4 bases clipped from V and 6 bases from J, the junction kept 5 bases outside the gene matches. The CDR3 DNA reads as TGTGCCTGGAAGGGACTAGCGGGAGTCGCCGAGCAGTACTTC. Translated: CAWKGLAGVAEQYF. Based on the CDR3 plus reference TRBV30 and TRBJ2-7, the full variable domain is SQTIHQWPATLVQPVGSPLSLECTVEGTSNPNLYWYRQAAGRGLQLLFYSVGIGQISSEVPQNLSASRPQDRQFILSSKKLLLSDSGFYLCAWKGLAGVAEQYFGPGTRLTVT.